This is a list of T cell receptor beta chains from one sample in a study of blood T cell repertoires in COVID-19. Sequenced by immunoSEQ multiplex PCR; TCRdb stores in-frame clones only, minus some. This sample has a few hundred thousand clones; roughly 87% occur once, and the top ten carry about 8.5%. The sequenced sample consisted of peripheral blood. The source is a young man with active or convalescent COVID-19. Both conserved end residues are part of each CDR3. Each record gives: D gene, J gene, clone size, V gene, CDR3 protein, CDR3 DNA. D genes are given only for firm matches. Clone size is given for some rows only: seen once, a few or many times, or a class if the clone is expanded.

TRBD1,TRBJ1-4,NA,TRBV7-2,CASSFKTGGLISGKLFF,TGTGCCAGCAGCTTTAAGACAGGGGGTCTGATTTCTGGAAAACTGTTTTTT
TRBD1,TRBJ1-5,NA,TRBV2,CASSAQGADQPQHF,TGTGCCAGCAGTGCCCAGGGGGCCGATCAGCCCCAGCATTTT
NA,TRBJ2-7,NA,TRBV9,CASSVEHSYEQYF,TGTGCCAGCAGCGTAGAGCACTCCTACGAGCAGTACTTC
NA,TRBJ2-7,NA,TRBV14,CASSQWAAYEQYF,TGTGCCAGCAGCCAATGGGCAGCATACGAGCAGTACTTC
TRBD1,TRBJ1-1,NA,TRBV27,CASSPTGGRNTEAFF,TGTGCCAGCAGTCCTACAGGGGGCCGGAACACTGAAGCTTTCTTT
TRBD1,TRBJ1-1,NA,TRBV7-2,CASSLLWDRNTEAFF,TGTGCCAGCAGCTTACTTTGGGACAGGAACACTGAAGCTTTCTTT
TRBD2,TRBJ2-3,many,TRBV11-2,CASSSRGTVTDTQYF,TGTGCCAGCAGCTCGCGGGGGACGGTCACAGATACGCAGTATTTT
TRBD1,TRBJ1-5,NA,TRBV6-5,CASSVTTGVRQHF,TGTGCCAGCAGCGTCACAACAGGGGTACGCCAGCATTTT
TRBD2,TRBJ2-3,NA,TRBV9,CASSTTSGGPDTQYF,TGTGCCAGCAGCACGACTAGCGGGGGCCCAGATACGCAGTATTTT
NA,TRBJ2-7,NA,TRBV2,CASSAGTGREQYF,TGTGCCAGCAGTGCGGGTACAGGGCGGGAGCAGTACTTC
TRBD1,TRBJ1-6,NA,TRBV15,CATSRPGQAF,TGTGCCACCAGCAGACCGGGACAGGCCTTT
TRBD2,TRBJ2-1,NA,TRBV15,CATSRETPRTSGGNSYNEQFF,TGTGCCACCAGCAGAGAAACTCCGCGGACTAGCGGGGGTAATTCCTACAATGAGCAGTTCTTC
TRBD1,TRBJ1-6,NA,TRBV19,CASSMSSGGGSPLHF,TGTGCCAGTAGTATGTCTTCAGGGGGCGGATCACCCCTCCACTTT
TRBD1,TRBJ2-7,once,TRBV9,CASSKTGTGLAEQYF,TGTGCCAGCAGCAAAACCGGGACAGGGTTAGCCGAGCAGTACTTC
NA,TRBJ1-2,NA,TRBV19,CASTSVDRPYGYTF,TGTGCCAGTACCTCGGTCGACAGGCCGTATGGCTACACCTTC
NA,TRBJ2-2,NA,TRBV2,CASSTPLGGANTGELFF,TGTGCCAGCAGTACACCTCTGGGCGGGGCGAACACCGGGGAGCTGTTTTTT
NA,TRBJ1-5,once,TRBV6-2/TRBV6-3,CASSMSQTQRTISNQPQHF,TGTGCCAGCAGTATGAGTCAGACCCAACGTACTATAAGCAATCAGCCCCAGCATTTT
NA,TRBJ1-1,NA,TRBV5-5,CASSLGGTYYSEAFF,TGTGCCAGCAGCTTGGGGGGGACTTATTACAGCGAAGCTTTCTTT
TRBD1,TRBJ2-1,NA,TRBV5-6,CASSIGQGANEQFF,TGTGCCAGCAGCATAGGACAGGGGGCAAATGAGCAGTTCTTC
NA,TRBJ2-5,NA,TRBV27,CASGETGVLRETQYF,TGTGCCAGCGGGGAAACGGGGGTATTGAGAGAGACCCAGTACTTC
NA,TRBJ2-1,NA,TRBV3-1/TRBV3-2,CASARYSSYNEQFF,TGTGCCAGCGCCCGCTATAGCTCCTACAATGAGCAGTTCTTC
NA,TRBJ2-7,NA,TRBV7-3,CASSCPGLRTCEQYF,TGTGCCAGCAGCTGCCCGGGACTTAGGACATGCGAGCAGTACTTC
NA,TRBJ1-2,few,TRBV19,CASIEGGSTNYGYTF,TGTGCCAGTATCGAGGGAGGGTCCACTAACTATGGCTACACCTTC
NA,TRBJ1-1,few,TRBV4-1,CASSQEAATLNTEAFF,TGCGCCAGCAGCCAAGAGGCGGCCACATTGAACACTGAAGCTTTCTTT
TRBD1,TRBJ1-4,NA,TRBV10-3,CAIRGTGNGEKLFF,TGTGCCATCAGGGGGACAGGGAATGGAGAAAAACTGTTTTTT
TRBD2,TRBJ2-2,NA,TRBV7-9,CASSPIGLAGTVNTGELFF,TGTGCCAGCAGCCCCATCGGACTAGCGGGGACGGTGAACACCGGGGAGCTGTTTTTT
NA,TRBJ1-1,NA,TRBV7-2,CASSLDPRMNTEAFF,TGTGCCAGCAGCTTAGATCCGAGGATGAACACTGAAGCTTTCTTT
NA,TRBJ2-3,NA,TRBV6-2/TRBV6-3,CASSYSPSSHTDTQYF,TGTGCCAGCAGTTACTCGCCTAGCTCGCACACAGATACGCAGTATTTT
TRBD1,TRBJ2-1,NA,TRBV11-2,CASSLGTGGYNEQFF,TGTGCCAGCAGCCTAGGGACAGGGGGTTACAATGAGCAGTTCTTC
NA,TRBJ1-1,NA,TRBV6-2/TRBV6-3,CASSYSGYTEAFF,TGTGCCAGCAGTTATTCAGGGTACACTGAAGCTTTCTTT
TRBD1,TRBJ2-1,once,TRBV29-1,CSTGTGGYNEQFF,TGCAGCACCGGGACAGGGGGCTACAATGAGCAGTTCTTC
TRBD1,TRBJ2-7,NA,TRBV2,CASSRQGDEQYF,TGTGCCAGCAGTCGACAGGGAGACGAGCAGTACTTC
TRBD1,TRBJ1-2,NA,TRBV27,CASSKGQAPYGYTF,TGTGCCAGCAGTAAGGGACAGGCGCCCTATGGCTACACCTTC
TRBD2,TRBJ2-5,NA,TRBV9,CASSVELAGGKETQYF,TGTGCCAGCAGCGTAGAACTAGCGGGGGGGAAAGAGACCCAGTACTTC
TRBD1,TRBJ1-6,NA,TRBV13,CASSLAGTGDSPLHF,TGTGCCAGCAGCTTAGCCGGGACAGGGGATTCACCCCTCCACTTT
NA,TRBJ1-1,medium-sized,TRBV2,CASYPGLWGTEAFF,TGTGCCTCGTACCCCGGACTCTGGGGCACTGAAGCTTTCTTT
TRBD1,TRBJ1-1,NA,TRBV18,CASSLQTGVGTEAFF,TGTGCCAGCTCACTACAGACAGGGGTTGGGACTGAAGCTTTCTTT
TRBD1,TRBJ2-7,NA,TRBV7-9,CASSSPRQGSSSSPYEQYF,TGTGCCAGCAGCTCACCTCGACAGGGTAGTTCTTCTTCTCCCTACGAGCAGTACTTC
NA,TRBJ2-3,NA,TRBV9,CASNRGRGSLTDTQYF,TGTGCCAGCAACCGTGGCCGGGGGTCCCTCACAGATACGCAGTATTTT
NA,TRBJ1-6,few,TRBV19,CASSIAGRNSPLHF,TGTGCCAGTAGTATCGCAGGGAGGAATTCACCCCTCCACTTT
TRBD1,TRBJ1-2,NA,TRBV19,CASSTGQGDRYGYTF,TGTGCCAGTAGTACCGGACAGGGTGATCGGTATGGCTACACCTTC
NA,TRBJ1-3,NA,TRBV9,CASSVDKGGFGSGNTIYF,TGTGCCAGCAGCGTAGATAAGGGGGGGTTTGGCTCTGGAAACACCATATATTTT
TRBD2,TRBJ2-7,NA,TRBV9,CASSVASGGVEQYF,TGTGCCAGCAGCGTAGCTAGCGGGGGTGTCGAGCAGTACTTC
NA,TRBJ1-3,NA,TRBV5-6,CASSLDSGGNTIYF,TGTGCCAGCAGCTTGGATTCAGGGGGAAACACCATATATTTT
TRBD2,TRBJ2-7,NA,TRBV4-2,CASSREALAGGQPYEQYF,TGTGCCAGCAGCCGCGAGGCACTAGCGGGGGGGCAACCTTACGAGCAGTACTTC
TRBD1,TRBJ1-2,NA,TRBV2,CASSRGQNGYGYTF,TGTGCCAGCAGTCGGGGACAGAACGGCTATGGCTACACCTTC
TRBD1,TRBJ1-1,NA,TRBV7-8,CASSPGPRDSLNTEAFF,TGTGCCAGCAGCCCCGGACCCCGGGACAGCCTGAACACTGAAGCTTTCTTT
TRBD1,TRBJ1-2,NA,TRBV3-1/TRBV3-2,CASSQESTEGQGKNYGYTF,TGTGCCAGCAGCCAAGAGAGTACGGAAGGACAGGGAAAAAACTATGGCTACACCTTC
NA,TRBJ2-5,NA,TRBV7-2,CASSLEGSAETQYF,TGTGCCAGCAGCCTAGAGGGTAGCGCAGAGACCCAGTACTTC
TRBD2,TRBJ2-2,NA,TRBV6-5,CATLRGSGVTGELFF,TGTGCCACCCTTCGGGGTAGCGGGGTCACCGGGGAGCTGTTTTTT
TRBD1,TRBJ2-6,NA,TRBV5-8,CASRWDRAWSGANVLTF,TGTGCCAGCAGGTGGGACAGGGCATGGTCTGGGGCCAACGTCCTGACTTTC
NA,TRBJ2-1,NA,TRBV6-5,CASSYPPGNEQFF,TGTGCCAGCAGTTACCCCCCCGGGAATGAGCAGTTCTTC
TRBD1,TRBJ1-5,NA,TRBV6-2/TRBV6-3,CASSRDRGSNQPQHF,TGTGCCAGCAGCCGGGACAGGGGAAGCAATCAGCCCCAGCATTTT
NA,TRBJ1-2,once,TRBV18,CASSLTTGEPYGYTF,TGTGCCAGCTCACTCACTACGGGAGAGCCTTATGGCTACACCTTC
TRBD1,TRBJ1-2,NA,TRBV18,CASSPWPGGNGYTF,TGTGCCAGCTCACCATGGCCAGGGGGCAATGGCTACACCTTC
TRBD1,TRBJ1-4,NA,TRBV10-3,CAISEPPLFGTANEKLFF,TGTGCCATCAGTGAGCCCCCACTTTTTGGGACAGCAAATGAAAAACTGTTTTTT
TRBD1,TRBJ2-7,NA,TRBV27,CASTGTGLYEQYF,TGTGCCAGCACCGGGACAGGGCTCTACGAGCAGTACTTC